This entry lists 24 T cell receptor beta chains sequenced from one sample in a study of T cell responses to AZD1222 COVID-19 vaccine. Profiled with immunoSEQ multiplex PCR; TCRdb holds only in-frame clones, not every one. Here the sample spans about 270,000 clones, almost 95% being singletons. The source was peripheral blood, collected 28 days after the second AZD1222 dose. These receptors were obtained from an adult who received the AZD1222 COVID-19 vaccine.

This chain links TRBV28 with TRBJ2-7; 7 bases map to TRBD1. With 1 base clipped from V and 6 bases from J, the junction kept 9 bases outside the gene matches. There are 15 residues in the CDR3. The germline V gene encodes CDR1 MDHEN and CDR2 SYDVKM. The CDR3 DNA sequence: TGTGCCAGCAGTTTATCGCCAGGACAGGTTTTCGAGCAGTACTTC. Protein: CASSLSPGQVFEQYF.

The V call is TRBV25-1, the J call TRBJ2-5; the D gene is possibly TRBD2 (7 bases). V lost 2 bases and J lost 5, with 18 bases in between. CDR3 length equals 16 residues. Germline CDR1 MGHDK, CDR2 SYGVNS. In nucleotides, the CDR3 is TGTGCCAGCAGTGAACAAAGGGGGGGGCTGGGTGAGACCCAGTACTTC. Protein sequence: CASSEQRGGLGETQYF.

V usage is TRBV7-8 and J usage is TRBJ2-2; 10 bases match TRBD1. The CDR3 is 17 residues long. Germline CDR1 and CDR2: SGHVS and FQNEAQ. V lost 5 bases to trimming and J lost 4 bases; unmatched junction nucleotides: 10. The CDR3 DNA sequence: TGTGCCAGCAGCCTCTGGACAGGGGGGATTCCCACCGGGGAGCTGTTTTTT. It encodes CASSLWTGGIPTGELFF. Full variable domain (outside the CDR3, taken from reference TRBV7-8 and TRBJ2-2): GAGVSQSPRYKVAKRGQDVALRCDPISGHVSLFWYQQALGQGPEFLTYFQNEAQLDKSGLPSDRFFAERPEGSVSTLKIQRTQQEDSAVYLCASSLWTGGIPTGELFFGEGSRLTVL.

CDR3 bases: TGTGCCAGCAGCTTGGAAAGCGGGGTATACAATGAGCAGTTCTTC. Translating gives CASSLESGVYNEQFF. The rearrangement uses TRBV5-4 and TRBJ2-1; 7 bases fit TRBD2. The CDR3 runs 15 residues. The ends lost 0 bases at V and 4 bases at J; junction bases unmatched: 4. CDR1 and CDR2 (germline): SGHNT, YYREEE (reference sequence). The whole variable domain, filled in from reference TRBV5-4 and TRBJ2-1, reads ETGVTQSPTHLIKTRGQQVTLRCSSQSGHNTVSWYQQALGQGPQFIFQYYREEENGRGNFPPRFSGLQFPNYSSELNVNALELDDSALYLCASSLESGVYNEQFFGPGTRLTVL.

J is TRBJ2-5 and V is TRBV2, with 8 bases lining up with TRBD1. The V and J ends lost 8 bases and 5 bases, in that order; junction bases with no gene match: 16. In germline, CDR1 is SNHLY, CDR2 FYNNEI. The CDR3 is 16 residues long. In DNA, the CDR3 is TGTGCCAGCCGCCTGGGCGGCCAGGGGGCGCGGGAGACCCAGTACTTC. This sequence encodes CASRLGGQGARETQYF.

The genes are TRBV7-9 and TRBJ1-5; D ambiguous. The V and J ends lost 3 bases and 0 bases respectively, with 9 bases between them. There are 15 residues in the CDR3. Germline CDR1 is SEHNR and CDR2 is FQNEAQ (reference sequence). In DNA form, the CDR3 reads TGTGCCAGCAGCTTCTCTGGGGATAGCAATCAGCCCCAGCATTTT. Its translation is CASSFSGDSNQPQHF.

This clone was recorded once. The DNA of the CDR3 is TGTGCCAGCAGTTTAGGAGGGGTAGGTGAAAAACTGTTTTTT. Translated: CASSLGGVGEKLFF. The chain employs TRBV28 and TRBJ1-4, with D possibly being TRBD1 (5 bases). CDR3 length: 14 residues. The germline CDR1 and CDR2 sequences are MDHEN and SYDVKM. Trimming removed 2 bases at V and 7 bases at J, with 11 bases between.

This CDR3 is CSASDQRNTEAFF. CDR3 DNA: TGCAGTGCTAGTGACCAGAGAAACACTGAAGCTTTCTTT. This chain links TRBV20-1 with TRBJ1-1, with D unclear. Trimming took off 3 bases at V and 2 bases at J, with 10 bases between the two ends. The CDR3 loop spans 13 amino acids. Looked up from germline, CDR1 is DFQATT and CDR2 is SNEGSKA (reference sequence).

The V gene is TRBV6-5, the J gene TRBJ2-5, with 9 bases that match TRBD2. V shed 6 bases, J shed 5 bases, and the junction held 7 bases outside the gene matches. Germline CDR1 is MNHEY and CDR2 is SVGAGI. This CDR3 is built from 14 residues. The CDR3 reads CASRPTSGGETQYF. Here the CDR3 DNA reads TGTGCCAGCAGACCGACTAGCGGTGGGGAGACCCAGTACTTC.

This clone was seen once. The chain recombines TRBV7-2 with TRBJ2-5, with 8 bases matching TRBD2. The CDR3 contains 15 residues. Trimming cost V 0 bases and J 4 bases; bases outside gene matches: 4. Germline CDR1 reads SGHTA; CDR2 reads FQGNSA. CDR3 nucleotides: TGTGCCAGCAGCTTAGCGGGACTAGAAACAGAGACCCAGTACTTC. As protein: CASSLAGLETETQYF.

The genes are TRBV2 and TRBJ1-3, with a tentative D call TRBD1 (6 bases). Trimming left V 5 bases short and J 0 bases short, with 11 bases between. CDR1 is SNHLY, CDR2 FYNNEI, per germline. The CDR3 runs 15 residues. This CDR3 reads CASSLEGVSGNTIYF. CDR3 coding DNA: TGTGCCAGCAGTCTAGAGGGGGTCTCTGGAAACACCATATATTTT.

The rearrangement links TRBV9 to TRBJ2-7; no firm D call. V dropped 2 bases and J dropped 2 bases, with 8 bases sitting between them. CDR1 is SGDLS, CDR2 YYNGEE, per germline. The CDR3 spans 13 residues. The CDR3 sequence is CASSVEGTYEQYF. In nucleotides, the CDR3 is TGTGCCAGCAGCGTCGAAGGGACCTACGAGCAGTACTTC.

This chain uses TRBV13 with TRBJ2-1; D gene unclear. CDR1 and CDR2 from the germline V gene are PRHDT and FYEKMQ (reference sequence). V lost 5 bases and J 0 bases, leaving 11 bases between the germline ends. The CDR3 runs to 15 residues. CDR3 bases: TGTGCCAGCAGCACAAGGACGGACTCCTACAATGAGCAGTTCTTC. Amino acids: CASSTRTDSYNEQFF. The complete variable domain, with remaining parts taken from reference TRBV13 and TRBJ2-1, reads AAGVIQSPRHLIKEKRETATLKCYPIPRHDTVYWYQQGPGQDPQFLISFYEKMQSDKGSIPDRFSAQQFSDYHSELNMSSLELGDSALYFCASSTRTDSYNEQFFGPGTRLTVL.

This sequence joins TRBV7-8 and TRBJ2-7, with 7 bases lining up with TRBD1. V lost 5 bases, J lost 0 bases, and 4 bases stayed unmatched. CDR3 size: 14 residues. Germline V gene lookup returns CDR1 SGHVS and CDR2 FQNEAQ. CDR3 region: CASSARDSSYEQYF. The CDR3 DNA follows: TGTGCCAGCAGCGCCCGGGACAGCTCCTACGAGCAGTACTTC.

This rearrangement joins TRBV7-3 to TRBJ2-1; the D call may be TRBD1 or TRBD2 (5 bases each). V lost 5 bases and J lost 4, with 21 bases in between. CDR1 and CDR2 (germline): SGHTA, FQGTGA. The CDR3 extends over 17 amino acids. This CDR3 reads CASSRDGIGDSYNEQFF. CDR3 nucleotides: TGTGCCAGCAGCCGGGACGGGATTGGGGATTCGTACAATGAGCAGTTCTTC.

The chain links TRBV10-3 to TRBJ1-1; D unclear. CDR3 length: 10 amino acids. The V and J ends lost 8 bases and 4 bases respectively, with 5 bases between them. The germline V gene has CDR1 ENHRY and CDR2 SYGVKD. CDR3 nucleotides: TGTGCCATCGGAGGCACTGAAGCTTTCTTT. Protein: CAIGGTEAFF.

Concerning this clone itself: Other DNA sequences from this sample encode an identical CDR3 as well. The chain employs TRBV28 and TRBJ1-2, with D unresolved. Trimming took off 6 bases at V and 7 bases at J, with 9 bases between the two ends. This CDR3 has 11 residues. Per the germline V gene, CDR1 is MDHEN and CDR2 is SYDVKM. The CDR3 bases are TGTGCCAGCAGCCTGAGAAGTGGCTACACCTTC. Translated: CASSLRSGYTF.

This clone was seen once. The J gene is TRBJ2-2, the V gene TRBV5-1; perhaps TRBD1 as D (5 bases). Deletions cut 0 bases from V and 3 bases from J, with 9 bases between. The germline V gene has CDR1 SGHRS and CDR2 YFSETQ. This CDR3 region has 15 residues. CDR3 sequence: CASSLVGADTGELFF. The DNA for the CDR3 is TGCGCCAGCAGCTTGGTAGGGGCCGACACCGGGGAGCTGTTTTTT.

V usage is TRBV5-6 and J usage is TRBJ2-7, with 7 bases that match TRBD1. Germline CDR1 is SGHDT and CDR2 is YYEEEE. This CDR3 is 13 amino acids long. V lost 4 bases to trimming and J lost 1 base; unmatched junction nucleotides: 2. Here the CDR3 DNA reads TGTGCCAGCAGCCAGGGGGAGTCCTACGAGCAGTACTTC. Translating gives CASSQGESYEQYF.

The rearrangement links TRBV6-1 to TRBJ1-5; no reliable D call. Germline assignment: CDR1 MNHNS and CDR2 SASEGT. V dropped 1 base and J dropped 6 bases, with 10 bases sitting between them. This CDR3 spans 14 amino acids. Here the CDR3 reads CASSEGRMAQPQHF. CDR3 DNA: TGTGCCAGCAGTGAAGGTAGGATGGCTCAGCCCCAGCATTTT.

CDR3 protein: CASSLVSGRETEAFF. CDR3 coding DNA: TGTGCCAGCAGCTTAGTTTCGGGACGGGAGACTGAAGCTTTCTTT. The chain couples TRBV7-9 to TRBJ1-1, with D perhaps TRBD1 (5 bases). Trimming took off 1 base at V and 5 bases at J, with 14 bases between the two ends. The CDR3 is 15 amino acids. The germline V gene has CDR1 SEHNR and CDR2 FQNEAQ (reference sequence).

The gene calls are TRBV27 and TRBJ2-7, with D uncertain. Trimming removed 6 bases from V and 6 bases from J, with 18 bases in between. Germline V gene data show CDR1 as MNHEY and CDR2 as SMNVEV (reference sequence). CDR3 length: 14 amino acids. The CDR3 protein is CASRSMTRSLEQYF. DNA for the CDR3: TGTGCCAGCAGGTCGATGACACGTTCCCTCGAGCAGTACTTC.

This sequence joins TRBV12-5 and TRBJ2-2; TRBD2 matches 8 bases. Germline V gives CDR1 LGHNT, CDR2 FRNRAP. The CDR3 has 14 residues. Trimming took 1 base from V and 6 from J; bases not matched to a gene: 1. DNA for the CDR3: TGTGCTAGTGGTTTGGGGACTAGCTCCGGGGAGCTGTTTTTT. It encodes CASGLGTSSGELFF.

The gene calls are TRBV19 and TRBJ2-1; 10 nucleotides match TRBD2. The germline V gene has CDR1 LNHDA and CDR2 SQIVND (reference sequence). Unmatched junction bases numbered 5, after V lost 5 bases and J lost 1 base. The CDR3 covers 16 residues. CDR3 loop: CASSASGSVSYNEQFF. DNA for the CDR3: TGTGCCAGTAGTGCTAGCGGGAGTGTGTCCTACAATGAGCAGTTCTTC.